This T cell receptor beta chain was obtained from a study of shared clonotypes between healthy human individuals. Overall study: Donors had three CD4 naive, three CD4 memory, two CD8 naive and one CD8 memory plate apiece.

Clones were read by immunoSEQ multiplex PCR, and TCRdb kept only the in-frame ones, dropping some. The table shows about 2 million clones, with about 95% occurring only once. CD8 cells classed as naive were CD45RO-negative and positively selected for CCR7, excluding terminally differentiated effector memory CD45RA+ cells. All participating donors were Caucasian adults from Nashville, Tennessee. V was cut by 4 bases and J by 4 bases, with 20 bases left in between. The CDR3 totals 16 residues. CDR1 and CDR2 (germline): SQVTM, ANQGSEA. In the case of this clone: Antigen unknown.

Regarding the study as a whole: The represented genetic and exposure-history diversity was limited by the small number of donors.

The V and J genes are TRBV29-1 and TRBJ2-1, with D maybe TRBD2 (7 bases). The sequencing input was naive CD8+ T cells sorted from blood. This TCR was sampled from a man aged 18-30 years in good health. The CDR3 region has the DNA TGCAGCGTTGTACTTGCCGAGGGGGGGACTTACAATGAGCAGTTCTTC. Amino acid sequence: CSVVLAEGGTYNEQFF.